A selection of T cell receptor beta chains follows, all from one sample in a study of vaccination and CD4 T cells after COVID-19. Antigens of these TCRs are unknown. TCRdb passed the PCR reads through MiXCR, listing each CDR3 protein once. The table records about 6,100 distinct CDR3 sequences, about 49% of them present only once. Sequenced: CD4+ T cells from blood, cultured in vitro. The origin of the receptors is a human donor in good health. Each CDR3 is given with its conserved first and last residue. The order of the fields is D gene, J gene, clone size, V gene, CDR3 DNA, CDR3 protein. The D gene is left open where the match is weak. Size is omitted from some rows. Given values are once, few, many or a class for expanded clones.

d_gene: TRBD1; j_gene: TRBJ1-3; abundance: NA; v_gene: TRBV2; CDR3nt: TGTGCCAGCAGTGAAGCGGTGGGAGGGGGCGGTGGAAACACCATATATTTT; CDR3aa: CASSEAVGGGGGNTIYF
d_gene: NA; j_gene: TRBJ2-5; abundance: few; v_gene: TRBV19; CDR3nt: TGTGCCAGTAGTATAGAATTCCCCGCCGCCATCGGGGAGACCCAGTACTTC; CDR3aa: CASSIEFPAAIGETQYF
d_gene: NA; j_gene: TRBJ2-5; abundance: NA; v_gene: TRBV15; CDR3nt: TGTGCCACCAGCAGAGATCCCCTGGGGGGCGGGCAGACCCAGTACTTC; CDR3aa: CATSRDPLGGGQTQYF
d_gene: NA; j_gene: TRBJ2-4; abundance: NA; v_gene: TRBV20-1; CDR3nt: TGCAGTGCTTATCAGACGACGGGGGCCAAAAACATTCAGTACTTC; CDR3aa: CSAYQTTGAKNIQYF
d_gene: NA; j_gene: TRBJ1-2; abundance: few; v_gene: TRBV19; CDR3nt: TGTGCCAGTAGTATGCAGGTGGTAGGCGGCTACACCTTC; CDR3aa: CASSMQVVGGYTF
d_gene: NA; j_gene: TRBJ1-2; abundance: once; v_gene: TRBV5-1; CDR3nt: TGCGCCAGCAGCACCTCAGGGGTTCCCCATGGCTACACCTTC; CDR3aa: CASSTSGVPHGYTF
d_gene: NA; j_gene: TRBJ1-3; abundance: NA; v_gene: TRBV10-2; CDR3nt: TGCGCCAGCAGTGTGGGGGCGGAGGGAAACACCATATATTTT; CDR3aa: CASSVGAEGNTIYF
d_gene: TRBD2; j_gene: TRBJ2-7; abundance: NA; v_gene: TRBV7-9; CDR3nt: TGTGCCAGCAGCTTAGTCTTGGCCGGGAGGAACGAGCAGTACTTC; CDR3aa: CASSLVLAGRNEQYF
d_gene: NA; j_gene: TRBJ2-3; abundance: few; v_gene: TRBV6-1; CDR3nt: TGTGCCAGCAGTCCACAGTATTTT; CDR3aa: CASSPQYF
d_gene: NA; j_gene: TRBJ2-3; abundance: NA; v_gene: TRBV19; CDR3nt: TGTGCCACCCGAAGGGGACAAGGCACAGATACGCAGTATTTT; CDR3aa: CATRRGQGTDTQYF
d_gene: NA; j_gene: TRBJ1-2; abundance: few; v_gene: TRBV6-1; CDR3nt: TGTGCCAGCAACGGGGGCAGCTACACCTTC; CDR3aa: CASNGGSYTF
d_gene: TRBD1; j_gene: TRBJ1-2; abundance: few; v_gene: TRBV29-1; CDR3nt: TGCAGCGTTGAAGCTCACGGACAGGGAATATATGGCTACACCTTC; CDR3aa: CSVEAHGQGIYGYTF
d_gene: TRBD1; j_gene: TRBJ2-1; abundance: NA; v_gene: TRBV6-2/TRBV6-3; CDR3nt: TGTGCCAGCAGTTGGGGGACAGGGGGCTCCTACAATGAGCAGTTCTTC; CDR3aa: CASSWGTGGSYNEQFF
d_gene: NA; j_gene: TRBJ1-5; abundance: NA; v_gene: TRBV20-1; CDR3nt: TGCAGTGCTAGAGATGGGGTTCGACAGCCCCAGCATTTT; CDR3aa: CSARDGVRQPQHF
d_gene: NA; j_gene: TRBJ2-2; abundance: NA; v_gene: TRBV21-1; CDR3nt: TGTGCCAGCAGCAAAGCGGGGGGGGAGGGCCTAGCCGGGGAGCTGTTTTTT; CDR3aa: CASSKAGGEGLAGELFF
d_gene: TRBD2; j_gene: TRBJ2-3; abundance: NA; v_gene: TRBV30; CDR3nt: TGTGCCTGGAGTTCGGGGGGGCCCGCAGATACGCAGTATTTT; CDR3aa: CAWSSGGPADTQYF
d_gene: NA; j_gene: TRBJ2-7; abundance: NA; v_gene: TRBV6-2/TRBV6-3; CDR3nt: TGTGCCAGCAGTCGAAACTACGAGCAGTACTTC; CDR3aa: CASSRNYEQYF
d_gene: NA; j_gene: TRBJ2-7; abundance: few; v_gene: TRBV12-3/TRBV12-4; CDR3nt: TGTGCCAGCCGGGGGGCCCGCTCCCCCGAGCAGTACTTC; CDR3aa: CASRGARSPEQYF